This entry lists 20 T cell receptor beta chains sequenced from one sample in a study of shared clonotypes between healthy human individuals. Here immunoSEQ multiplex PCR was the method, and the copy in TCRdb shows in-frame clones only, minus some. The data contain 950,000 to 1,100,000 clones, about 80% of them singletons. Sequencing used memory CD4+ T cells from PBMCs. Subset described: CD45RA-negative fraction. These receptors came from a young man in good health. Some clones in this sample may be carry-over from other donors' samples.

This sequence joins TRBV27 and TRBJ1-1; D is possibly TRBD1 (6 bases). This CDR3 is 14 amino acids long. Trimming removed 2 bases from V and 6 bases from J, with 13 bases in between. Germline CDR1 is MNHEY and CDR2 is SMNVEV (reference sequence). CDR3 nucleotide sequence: TGTGCCAGCAGTTTAGGAGGGGCAGGGGCTGAAGCTTTCTTT. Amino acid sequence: CASSLGGAGAEAFF.

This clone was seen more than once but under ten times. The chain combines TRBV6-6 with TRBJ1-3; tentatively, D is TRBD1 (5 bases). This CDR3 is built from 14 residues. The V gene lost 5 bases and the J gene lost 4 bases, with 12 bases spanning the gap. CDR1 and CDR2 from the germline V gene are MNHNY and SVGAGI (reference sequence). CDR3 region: CASSQQGGGNTIYF. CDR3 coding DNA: TGTGCCAGCAGTCAGCAGGGAGGGGGAAACACCATATATTTT.

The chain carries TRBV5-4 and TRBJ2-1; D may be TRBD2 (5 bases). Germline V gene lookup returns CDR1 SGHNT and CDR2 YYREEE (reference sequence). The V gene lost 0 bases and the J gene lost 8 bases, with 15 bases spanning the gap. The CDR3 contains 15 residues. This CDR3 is CASSLAGWLADEQFF. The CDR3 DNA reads TGTGCCAGCAGCTTGGCGGGATGGCTGGCAGATGAGCAGTTCTTC.

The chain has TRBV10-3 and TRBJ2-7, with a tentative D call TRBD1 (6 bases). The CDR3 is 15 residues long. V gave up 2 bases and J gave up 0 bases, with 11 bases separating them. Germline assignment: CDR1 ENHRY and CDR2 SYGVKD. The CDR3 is CAISETGPHSYEQYF. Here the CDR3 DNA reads TGTGCCATCAGTGAGACAGGGCCCCACTCCTACGAGCAGTACTTC.

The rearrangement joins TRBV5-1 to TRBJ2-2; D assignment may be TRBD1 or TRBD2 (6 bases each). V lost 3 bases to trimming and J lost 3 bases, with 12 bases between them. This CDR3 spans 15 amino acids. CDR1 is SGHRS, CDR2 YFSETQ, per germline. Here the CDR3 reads CASSSNGGHTGELFF. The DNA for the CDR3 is TGCGCCAGCAGCTCCAATGGGGGGCACACCGGGGAGCTGTTTTTT.

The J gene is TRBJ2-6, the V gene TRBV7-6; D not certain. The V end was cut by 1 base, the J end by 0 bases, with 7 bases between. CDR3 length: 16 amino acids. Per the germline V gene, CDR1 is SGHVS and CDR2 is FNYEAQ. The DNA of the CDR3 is TGTGCCAGCAGCTTAGGGCTCCGCTCTGGGGCCAACGTCCTGACTTTC. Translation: CASSLGLRSGANVLTF.

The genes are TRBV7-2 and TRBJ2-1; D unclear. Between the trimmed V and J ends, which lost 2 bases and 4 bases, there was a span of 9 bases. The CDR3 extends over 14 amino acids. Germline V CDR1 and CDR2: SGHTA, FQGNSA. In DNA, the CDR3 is TGTGCCAGCAGCTTATATGGCGATTACAATGAGCAGTTCTTC. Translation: CASSLYGDYNEQFF.

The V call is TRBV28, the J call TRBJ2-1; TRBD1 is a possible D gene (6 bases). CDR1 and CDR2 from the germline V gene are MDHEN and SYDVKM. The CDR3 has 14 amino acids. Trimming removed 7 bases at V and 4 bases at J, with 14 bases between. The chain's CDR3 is CASTTGQKYNEQFF. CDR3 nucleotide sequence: TGTGCCAGCACGACGGGACAAAAATACAATGAGCAGTTCTTC.

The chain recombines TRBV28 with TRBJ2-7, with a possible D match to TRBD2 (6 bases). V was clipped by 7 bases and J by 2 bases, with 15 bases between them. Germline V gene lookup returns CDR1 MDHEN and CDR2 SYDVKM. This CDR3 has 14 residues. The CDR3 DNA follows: TGTGCCAGCATTTCAAGCGGGCCAACCTACGAGCAGTACTTC. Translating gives CASISSGPTYEQYF.

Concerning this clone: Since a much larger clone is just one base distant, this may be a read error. The CDR3 reads CSARAERQAFF. The DNA of the CDR3 is TGCAGTGCTAGAGCGGAGCGGCAAGCTTTCTTT. The chain has TRBV20-1 and TRBJ1-1; D uncertain. Germline CDR1 and CDR2: DFQATT and SNEGSKA (reference sequence). Deletions cut 1 base from V and 9 bases from J, with 9 bases between. The CDR3 sequence is 11 residues long.

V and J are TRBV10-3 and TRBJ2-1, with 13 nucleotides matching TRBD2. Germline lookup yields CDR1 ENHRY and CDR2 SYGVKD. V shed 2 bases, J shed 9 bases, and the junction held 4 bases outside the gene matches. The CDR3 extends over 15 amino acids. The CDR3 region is CAISETSGRGGEQFF. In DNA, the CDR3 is TGTGCCATCAGTGAGACTAGCGGGAGGGGCGGTGAGCAGTTCTTC.

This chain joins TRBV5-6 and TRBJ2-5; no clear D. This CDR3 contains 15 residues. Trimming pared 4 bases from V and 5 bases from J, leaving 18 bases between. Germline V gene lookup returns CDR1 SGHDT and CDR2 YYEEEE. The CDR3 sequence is CASSLQAGSRETQYF. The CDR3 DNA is TGTGCCAGCAGCCTGCAGGCCGGGTCTCGGGAGACCCAGTACTTC.

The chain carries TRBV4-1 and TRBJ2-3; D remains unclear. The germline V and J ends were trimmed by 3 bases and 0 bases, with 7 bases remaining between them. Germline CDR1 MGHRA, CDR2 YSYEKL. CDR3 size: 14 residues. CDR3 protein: CASSHPRSTDTQYF. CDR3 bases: TGCGCCAGCAGCCATCCGAGGAGCACAGATACGCAGTATTTT.

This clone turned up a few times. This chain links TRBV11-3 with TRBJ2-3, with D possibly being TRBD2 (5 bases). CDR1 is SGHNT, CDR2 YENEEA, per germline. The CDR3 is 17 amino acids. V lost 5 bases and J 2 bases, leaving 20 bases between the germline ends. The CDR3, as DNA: TGTGCCAGCAGCCAAACTCGGCTGTCGGAGGACACAGATACGCAGTATTTT. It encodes CASSQTRLSEDTDTQYF.

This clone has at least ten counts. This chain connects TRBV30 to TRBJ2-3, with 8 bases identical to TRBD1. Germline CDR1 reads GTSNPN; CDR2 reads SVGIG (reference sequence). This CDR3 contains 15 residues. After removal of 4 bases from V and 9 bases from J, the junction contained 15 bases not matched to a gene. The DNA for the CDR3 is TGTGCCTGGATCCCATCATTGACAGGGGTCGGGACGCAGTATTTT. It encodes CAWIPSLTGVGTQYF.

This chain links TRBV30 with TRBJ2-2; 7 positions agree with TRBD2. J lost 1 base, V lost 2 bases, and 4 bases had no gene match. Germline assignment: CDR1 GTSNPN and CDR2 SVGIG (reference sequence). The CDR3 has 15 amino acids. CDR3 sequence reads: CAWSSTSWNTGELFF. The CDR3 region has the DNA TGTGCCTGGAGTTCGACTAGCTGGAACACCGGGGAGCTGTTTTTT.

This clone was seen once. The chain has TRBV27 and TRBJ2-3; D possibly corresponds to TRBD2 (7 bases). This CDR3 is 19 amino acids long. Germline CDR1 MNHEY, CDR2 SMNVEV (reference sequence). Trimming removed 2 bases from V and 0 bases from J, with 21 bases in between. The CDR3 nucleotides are TGTGCCAGCAGTTTACGGGGGGCTTGGAGATTGGGGAGCACAGATACGCAGTATTTT. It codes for CASSLRGAWRLGSTDTQYF.

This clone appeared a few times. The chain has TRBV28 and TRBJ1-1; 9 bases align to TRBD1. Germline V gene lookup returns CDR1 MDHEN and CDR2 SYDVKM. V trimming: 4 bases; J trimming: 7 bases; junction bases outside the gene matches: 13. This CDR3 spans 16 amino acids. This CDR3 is CASSSWTGASRHEAFF. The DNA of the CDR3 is TGTGCCAGCAGTTCATGGACAGGGGCAAGTCGGCATGAAGCTTTCTTT.

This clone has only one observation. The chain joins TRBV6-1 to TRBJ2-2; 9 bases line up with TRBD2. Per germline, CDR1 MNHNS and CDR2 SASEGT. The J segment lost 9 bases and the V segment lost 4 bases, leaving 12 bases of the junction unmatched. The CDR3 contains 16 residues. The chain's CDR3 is CASSGQAGGPSRELFF. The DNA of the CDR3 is TGTGCCAGCAGTGGTCAAGCGGGAGGACCCTCCCGGGAGCTGTTTTTT.

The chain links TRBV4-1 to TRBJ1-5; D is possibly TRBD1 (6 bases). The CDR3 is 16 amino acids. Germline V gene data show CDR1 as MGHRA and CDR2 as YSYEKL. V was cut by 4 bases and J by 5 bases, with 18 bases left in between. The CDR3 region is CASSPQGNSPDQPQHF. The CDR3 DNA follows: TGCGCCAGCAGCCCGCAGGGGAACTCACCCGATCAGCCCCAGCATTTT.